A few counts support the clone carrying this TCR beta chain. Its antigen is as yet unknown. The sample is drawn from a study of response to subunit inactivated influenza vaccine. Overall study results and limits: Few additional T cells are recruited per seasonal influenza vaccination, authors suggested.

TCRdb redid the calling of the RT-PCR reads with MiXCR, one entry per CDR3 protein. The data contain approximately 250,000 distinct CDR3 sequences, 12% of them singletons. Trimming cost V 3 bases and J 1 base; bases outside gene matches: 4. CDR1 and CDR2 from the germline V gene are SGHRS and YFSETQ. CDR3 length equals 17 residues. The source is a man aged 45-65 years who received an inactivated influenza vaccine. The V call is TRBV5-1, the J call TRBJ2-2; 12 positions match TRBD2. The sequenced sample was non-naive T cells sorted from PBMCs, obtained 14 to 15 days before vaccination. The CDR3 DNA reads TGCGCCAGCAGCTCGACTAGCGGGAGATGGAACACCGGGGAGCTGTTTTTT. Translated, it gives CASSSTSGRWNTGELFF.